Listed below are T cell receptor beta chains from one sample, sequenced in a study of technical replicates of blood from a few donors. The data were produced by immunoSEQ multiplex PCR, yet TCRdb's version contains in-frame clones alone and is incomplete. This table holds 40,000 to 60,000 clones, 70% to 90% found once. Sequencing was done on a sample of PBMCs. The receptor source for this set is a human donor in good health. Some clones in this sample may be carry-over from other donors' samples. The CDR3 runs from the conserved cysteine through the conserved F or W. Each record gives: CDR3 protein, J gene, V gene, CDR3 length, clone size. Size is omitted from some rows. Given values are once, few, many or a class for expanded clones.

CDR3aa: CASSPASRGEKLFF
j_gene: TRBJ1-4
v_gene: TRBV7-6
len: 14
abundance: -

CDR3aa: CASSNQAPSLLISGNTIYF
j_gene: TRBJ1-3
v_gene: TRBV19
len: 19
abundance: -

CDR3aa: CASSEAGLVKETQYF
j_gene: TRBJ2-5
v_gene: TRBV2
len: 15
abundance: -

CDR3aa: CSGGPGGFDGYTF
j_gene: TRBJ1-2
v_gene: TRBV29-1
len: 13
abundance: -

CDR3aa: CASSYGGKYQETQYF
j_gene: TRBJ2-5
v_gene: TRBV6-6
len: 15
abundance: -

CDR3aa: CATGDRGQNTEAFF
j_gene: TRBJ1-1
v_gene: TRBV10-3
len: 14
abundance: -

CDR3aa: CASSKQGSYNEQFF
j_gene: TRBJ2-1
v_gene: TRBV5-8
len: 14
abundance: -

CDR3aa: CASSLAGQGRNTIYF
j_gene: TRBJ1-3
v_gene: TRBV5-1
len: 15
abundance: -

CDR3aa: CASSYSGSGANVLTF
j_gene: TRBJ2-6
v_gene: TRBV6-6
len: 15
abundance: -

CDR3aa: CASSLDSLNTEAFF
j_gene: TRBJ1-1
v_gene: TRBV5-1
len: 14
abundance: once

CDR3aa: CASSLDLAGGPSSSEQYF
j_gene: TRBJ2-7
v_gene: TRBV7-2
len: 18
abundance: -

CDR3aa: CASRPGLAVYNEQFF
j_gene: TRBJ2-1
v_gene: TRBV27
len: 15
abundance: -

CDR3aa: CASSMSWGEEGYTF
j_gene: TRBJ1-2
v_gene: TRBV19
len: 14
abundance: once

CDR3aa: CASSLHGLSGGAPEQYF
j_gene: TRBJ2-7
v_gene: TRBV7-2
len: 17
abundance: -

CDR3aa: CAISARGEQNYGYTF
j_gene: TRBJ1-2
v_gene: TRBV10-3
len: 15
abundance: -

CDR3aa: CASSHRGGNQPQHF
j_gene: TRBJ1-5
v_gene: TRBV19
len: 14
abundance: -

CDR3aa: CASSFATERGELFF
j_gene: TRBJ2-2
v_gene: TRBV7-2
len: 14
abundance: few

CDR3aa: CASSLGDGGGYTF
j_gene: TRBJ1-2
v_gene: TRBV13
len: 13
abundance: few

CDR3aa: CASSLEGPSYGYTF
j_gene: TRBJ1-2
v_gene: TRBV5-1
len: 14
abundance: -

CDR3aa: CASRSSGSYEQYF
j_gene: TRBJ2-7
v_gene: TRBV5-1
len: 13
abundance: -

CDR3aa: CASSLSNRGGPPLHF
j_gene: TRBJ1-6
v_gene: TRBV13
len: 15
abundance: -

CDR3aa: CASSPWGQEKLFF
j_gene: TRBJ1-4
v_gene: TRBV18
len: 13
abundance: -

CDR3aa: CSVAVGSRWGADLSYEQYF
j_gene: TRBJ2-7
v_gene: TRBV29-1
len: 19
abundance: -

CDR3aa: CASRLGQGLDTQYF
j_gene: TRBJ2-3
v_gene: TRBV18
len: 14
abundance: -